This TCR beta chain was recorded in a study of blood T cell repertoires in COVID-19. Some clones are missing from TCRdb's copy, which holds only in-frame ones; the method was immunoSEQ multiplex PCR. The sample shows about 170,000 clones, roughly 82% of them seen only once. V was trimmed by 5 bases and J by 5 bases, leaving 15 bases between them. The V gene's germline CDR1 is LNHDA and CDR2 SQIVND (reference sequence). CDR3 length: 14 amino acids. This sequence was found in a woman between 40 and 50 years old with COVID-19, enrolled during active disease. V is TRBV19 and J is TRBJ1-2; D gene ambiguous. Sequencing used peripheral blood. CDR3 amino acids: CASSYPTGFYGYTF. CDR3 nucleotide sequence: TGTGCCAGTAGTTACCCCACGGGTTTTTATGGCTACACCTTC.